A single sample gave rise to the 27 T cell receptor beta chains below, sequenced in a study of T cells in tumors after PD-1 blockade. Generated by immunoSEQ multiplex PCR, the TCRdb table keeps only in-frame clones and is missing some. This sample carries about 5,800 clones, roughly two thirds of them seen once, and the ten largest clones take 5.2%. Sequences were derived from tumor tissue, sampled before anti-PD-1 treatment. These TCRs come from a human donor with basal cell carcinoma.

The chain is built from TRBV4-1 and TRBJ2-5; D not certain. CDR3 size: 13 residues. The germline V and J ends were trimmed by 4 bases and 4 bases, with 10 bases remaining between them. The germline CDR1 and CDR2 sequences are MGHRA and YSYEKL. The CDR3 DNA is TGCGCCAGCAGCCGCCTAGTGAGAGAGACCCAGTACTTC. Translation: CASSRLVRETQYF.

A few counts support this clone. The rearrangement uses TRBV13 and TRBJ2-7, with 7 bases lining up with TRBD1. The V and J ends lost 4 bases and 5 bases, in that order; junction bases with no gene match: 11. Germline lookup yields CDR1 PRHDT and CDR2 FYEKMQ (reference sequence). This CDR3 is built from 15 residues. The CDR3 DNA is TGTGCCAGCAGCTCTTACAGGGACAGTAGGGACGAGCAGTACTTC. This translates into CASSSYRDSRDEQYF.

J is TRBJ1-1 and V is TRBV12-3 or TRBV12-4, with 8 positions matching TRBD1. This CDR3 is built from 13 residues. The ends lost 6 bases at V and 11 bases at J; junction bases unmatched: 11. The CDR3 nucleotides read TGTGCCAGCAGCGGACAGGGAGCTGTGAAGGCTTTCTTT. It encodes CASSGQGAVKAFF.

The chain carries TRBV3-1 (or the pseudogene TRBV3-2) and TRBJ1-3; D remains unclear. Trimming removed 5 bases from V and 14 bases from J, with 19 bases in between. CDR1 is LGHDT, CDR2 YNNKEL, per germline (reference sequence). The CDR3 runs 13 residues. CDR3 sequence reads: CASSAVGQAILYF. The DNA of the CDR3 is TGTGCCAGCAGCGCCGTAGGGCAGGCCATCTTATATTTT.

The rearrangement uses TRBV19 and TRBJ2-2; D possibly corresponds to TRBD2 (5 bases). V was clipped by 5 bases and J by 0 bases, with 10 bases between them. Looked up from germline, CDR1 is LNHDA and CDR2 is SQIVND (reference sequence). The CDR3 length is 15 residues. CDR3 amino acids: CASSLQRANTGELFF. CDR3 bases: TGTGCCAGTAGTCTCCAGAGGGCGAACACCGGGGAGCTGTTTTTT.

DNA for the CDR3: TGTGCCACCAGCAGAGATTGGAATGACAAGCGCCCCGAGCAGTACTTC. This encodes CATSRDWNDKRPEQYF. The rearrangement uses TRBV15 and TRBJ2-7, with unresolved D. Germline V gene sequence: CDR1 LNHNV, CDR2 YYDKDF (reference sequence). Trimming removed 0 bases from V and 6 bases from J, with 18 bases in between. The CDR3 has 16 residues.

This clone was seen a few times. The CDR3 DNA reads TGTGCCAGCAGCCCCGGGCAGGGTAATTCACCCCTCCACTTT. Encoded protein: CASSPGQGNSPLHF. The chain employs TRBV3-1 (or the pseudogene TRBV3-2) and TRBJ1-6; possibly TRBD1 for D (5 bases). V lost 4 bases and J lost 6, with 10 bases in between. Germline CDR1 is LGHDT and CDR2 is YNNKEL (reference sequence). This CDR3 is built from 14 residues.

CDR3 sequence (DNA): TGCAGTGCCATCGTCGGAAACACCATATATTTT. Translation: CSAIVGNTIYF. The gene calls are TRBV20-1 and TRBJ1-3; no clear D. The CDR3 length is 11 residues. Germline V CDR1 and CDR2: DFQATT, SNEGSKA (reference sequence). V was shortened by 6 bases and J by 4 bases, with 7 bases between the two germline ends.

In its sample, this clone was seen a few times. J is TRBJ2-5 and V is TRBV6-5; 7 bases map to TRBD1. J gave up 2 bases and V 6 bases, and 9 bases lay outside the gene matches. This CDR3 has 15 residues. In germline, CDR1 is MNHEY, CDR2 SVGAGI. CDR3 residues: CASSSFSGQQETQYF. In DNA, the CDR3 is TGTGCCAGCAGCTCATTTTCGGGACAGCAAGAGACCCAGTACTTC.

The chain recombines TRBV18 with TRBJ2-5, with 8 bases lining up with TRBD2. The V and J ends lost 3 bases and 1 base, in that order; junction bases with no gene match: 13. The CDR3 has 18 amino acids. The germline V gene encodes CDR1 KGHSH and CDR2 LQKENI. The CDR3 coding sequence is TGTGCCAGCTCACCCTTTCTAAGCGGGGGCCAAACCCAAGAGACCCAGTACTTC. Protein product: CASSPFLSGGQTQETQYF.

CDR3 protein: CASSITGTGADTQYF. The CDR3 DNA reads TGTGCCAGTAGTATCACCGGGACAGGGGCAGATACGCAGTATTTT. The chain couples TRBV19 to TRBJ2-3, with 10 bases identical to TRBD1. This CDR3 spans 15 amino acids. The germline V gene encodes CDR1 LNHDA and CDR2 SQIVND (reference sequence). Trimming at V came to 3 bases and at J to 4 bases, leaving 4 bases not matched to a gene.

This clone came up once. The chain combines TRBV9 with TRBJ1-2; D unresolved. This CDR3 is built from 14 residues. Germline V CDR1 and CDR2: SGDLS, YYNGEE. V gave up 0 bases and J gave up 0 bases, with 6 bases separating them. The CDR3 DNA sequence: TGTGCCAGCAGCGTAGAACCCACTAACTATGGCTACACCTTC. Residues: CASSVEPTNYGYTF.

The J gene is TRBJ2-1, the V gene TRBV9; 9 bases agree with TRBD2. Germline CDR1 is SGDLS and CDR2 is YYNGEE. This CDR3 spans 17 amino acids. The V and J ends lost 1 base and 1 base, in that order; junction bases with no gene match: 6. The CDR3 sequence is CASSVWAGGASYNEQFF. The CDR3 nucleotides read TGTGCCAGCAGCGTATGGGCGGGGGGGGCTTCCTACAATGAGCAGTTCTTC. The complete variable domain, with remaining parts taken from reference TRBV9 and TRBJ2-1, reads DSGVTQTPKHLITATGQRVTLRCSPRSGDLSVYWYQQSLDQGLQFLIQYYNGEERAKGNILERFSAQQFPDLHSELNLSSLELGDSALYFCASSVWAGGASYNEQFFGPGTRLTVL.

This clone was detected only a few times. The chain employs TRBV6-2 or TRBV6-3 and TRBJ1-6; D remains ambiguous. The length of the CDR3 is 12 residues. Germline V gene lookup returns CDR1 MNHEY and CDR2 SVGEGT. Trimming removed 2 bases at V and 9 bases at J, with 5 bases between. Here the CDR3 DNA reads TGTGCCAGCAGTTACAAGTTTTCACCCCTCCACTTT. It encodes CASSYKFSPLHF.

In its sample, this clone was seen a few times. This chain links TRBV3-1 (or the pseudogene TRBV3-2) with TRBJ1-6; D remains unclear. This CDR3 comprises 12 residues. Trimming removed 1 base from V and 12 bases from J, with 7 bases in between. Germline values: CDR1 LGHDT, CDR2 YNNKEL (reference sequence). The CDR3 is CASSQGNLPLHF. For the CDR3, the DNA is TGTGCCAGCAGCCAAGGGAACCTACCCCTCCACTTT.

The chain carries TRBV6-1 and TRBJ1-1, with D possibly TRBD1 on 5 matching bases. CDR3 length equals 14 residues. The V end was cut by 2 bases, the J end by 3 bases, with 10 bases between. CDR1 is MNHNS and CDR2 is SASEGT in the germline V gene. The CDR3 loop reads CASSELRVHTEAFF. CDR3 bases: TGTGCCAGCAGTGAACTCAGGGTGCACACTGAAGCTTTCTTT.

This clone has just a few counts. One end of the junction is discordant with germline, which a read error may explain. This chain connects TRBV7-7 to TRBJ2-5; maybe TRBD2 (5 bases). The germline CDR1 and CDR2 sequences are SSHAT and FNYEAQ (reference sequence). This CDR3 has 15 amino acids. The CDR3 region is CASSPSSGSWETQYF. The CDR3 bases are TGTGCTAGCAGCCCCTCCTCGGGGAGCTGGGAGACCCAGTACTTC.

Sample share makes this clone large. The rearrangement links TRBV7-3 to TRBJ1-5; no reliable D call. Deletions cut 5 bases from V and 4 bases from J, with 9 bases between. The CDR3 extends over 13 amino acids. The germline V gene encodes CDR1 SGHTA and CDR2 FQGTGA. The CDR3: CASSANTNQPQHF. DNA for the CDR3: TGTGCCAGCAGCGCAAATACAAATCAGCCCCAGCATTTT.

The genes are TRBV10-3 and TRBJ2-5; D may be TRBD2 (5 bases). This CDR3 contains 13 residues. V was clipped by 4 bases and J by 5 bases, with 11 bases between them. Germline values: CDR1 ENHRY, CDR2 SYGVKD. DNA for the CDR3: TGTGCCATCAGTGGGTCCGGGATGGAGACCCAGTACTTC. Translated: CAISGSGMETQYF.

The rearrangement uses TRBV2 and TRBJ2-5; TRBD2 matches 8 bases. Germline V gene sequence: CDR1 SNHLY, CDR2 FYNNEI. The CDR3 runs to 18 residues. With V trimmed by 0 bases and J by 4 bases, 13 bases remained unmatched. CDR3 protein: CASSEARLAGSQGETQYF. The CDR3 region has the DNA TGTGCCAGCAGTGAAGCTAGGCTAGCGGGCTCTCAAGGAGAGACCCAGTACTTC. The whole variable domain, remainder taken from reference TRBV2 and TRBJ2-5, is EPEVTQTPSHQVTQMGQEVILRCVPISNHLYFYWYRQILGQKVEFLVSFYNNEISEKSEIFDDQFSVERPDGSNFTLKIRSTKLEDSAMYFCASSEARLAGSQGETQYFGPGTRLLVL.

V usage is TRBV12-3 or TRBV12-4 and J usage is TRBJ1-2; TRBD1 might be the D (5 bases). The CDR3 is made up of 13 amino acids. Trimming removed 4 bases at V and 8 bases at J, with 14 bases between. CDR3 in amino acids: CASSYTGTFGYTF. The CDR3 region has the DNA TGTGCCAGCAGTTATACCGGGACGTTCGGCTACACCTTC.

This sequence joins TRBV21-1 and TRBJ1-4. TRBV21-1 is a known pseudogene. The CDR3 loop spans 15 amino acids. The CDR3, as DNA: TGTGCCAGCAGCAAAAGGGCCAGCACTAATGAAAAACTGTTTTTT. Its translation: CASSKRASTNEKLFF.

The V and J genes are TRBV29-1 and TRBJ1-2, with 8 bases identical to TRBD1. In germline, CDR1 is SQVTM, CDR2 ANQGSEA. The CDR3 is made up of 14 amino acids. With V trimmed by 1 base and J by 9 bases, 10 bases remained unmatched. In DNA form, the CDR3 reads TGCAGCGTTGAAGGCCTCGGACAGGGCAGCCGCTACACCTTC. Residues: CSVEGLGQGSRYTF.

This clone was counted between two and nine times. The chain is built from TRBV7-9 and TRBJ1-1, with TRBD1 identical over 8 bases. Trimming at V came to 9 bases and at J to 7 bases, leaving 13 bases not matched to a gene. The germline V gene has CDR1 SEHNR and CDR2 FQNEAQ (reference sequence). This CDR3 spans 14 amino acids. The CDR3 nucleotides read TGTGCCAGTGGGACAGGCGGCGCGGTGGGTGAAGCTTTCTTT. Translation: CASGTGGAVGEAFF.

V is TRBV7-9 and J is TRBJ2-1; 12 bases are shared with TRBD1. V trimming: 4 bases; J trimming: 10 bases; junction bases outside the gene matches: 14. The CDR3 covers 17 residues. From germline, CDR1 is SEHNR and CDR2 FQNEAQ (reference sequence). In nucleotides, the CDR3 is TGTGCCAGCAGCTCAGCCTCCGGGACAGGGGGCGTTCGGGAGCAGTTCTTC. Translated: CASSSASGTGGVREQFF.

J is TRBJ2-7 and V is TRBV6-1, with a tentative D call TRBD2 (5 bases). Trimming removed 0 bases at V and 4 bases at J, with 22 bases between. This CDR3 is built from 18 residues. Per the germline V gene, CDR1 is MNHNS and CDR2 is SASEGT. CDR3 DNA: TGTGCCAGCAGTGAAGCGCTAGTAGGAGTAGGGAGCTTGTACGAGCAGTACTTC. It translates to CASSEALVGVGSLYEQYF.

This clone was counted between two and nine times. The chain joins TRBV9 to TRBJ1-6, with a tentative D call TRBD1 (5 bases). Germline lookup yields CDR1 SGDLS and CDR2 YYNGEE. The V and J ends lost 4 bases and 5 bases respectively, with 16 bases between them. This CDR3 has 16 residues. In DNA, the CDR3 is TGTGCCAGCAGCATCGGGACCGCAGCGGATAATTCACCCCTCCACTTT. This encodes CASSIGTAADNSPLHF.